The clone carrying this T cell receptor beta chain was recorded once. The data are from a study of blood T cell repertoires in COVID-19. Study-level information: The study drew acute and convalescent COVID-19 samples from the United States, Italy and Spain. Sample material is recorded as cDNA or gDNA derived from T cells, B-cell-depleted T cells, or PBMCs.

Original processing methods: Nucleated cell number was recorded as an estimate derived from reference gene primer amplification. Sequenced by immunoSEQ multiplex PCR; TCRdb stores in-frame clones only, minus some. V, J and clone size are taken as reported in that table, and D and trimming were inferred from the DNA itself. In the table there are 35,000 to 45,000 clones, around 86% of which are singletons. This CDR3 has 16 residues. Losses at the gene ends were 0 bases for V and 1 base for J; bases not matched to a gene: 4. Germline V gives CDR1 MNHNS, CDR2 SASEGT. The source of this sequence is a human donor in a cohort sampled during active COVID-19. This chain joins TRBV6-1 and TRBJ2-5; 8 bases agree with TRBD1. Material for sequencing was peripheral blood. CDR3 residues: CASSEAGQGLQETQYF. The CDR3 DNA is TGTGCCAGCAGTGAAGCCGGACAGGGCCTCCAAGAGACCCAGTACTTC.